This T cell receptor (beta chain) comes out of a study of vaccination and CD4 T cells after COVID-19. Study details: Stimulation of cells relied on overlapping spike peptides derived from SARS-CoV-2, HCoV-NL63, HCoV-OC43 and HCoV-229E.

This clonotype counts as medium-sized. Its antigen is not known. V lost 2 bases and J lost 8, with 9 bases in between. Germline loops: CDR1 MNHEY, CDR2 SVGAGI. The CDR3 runs 13 residues. The Oncomine TCR Beta short-read assay generated sequence data from the DNA of cultured CD4+ T cells. Each CDR3 protein is one row after TCRdb ran MiXCR on the PCR reads. Of around 15,000 distinct CDR3 sequences detected, around 46% appear once; the ten largest clones hold around an eighth. Sample treatment: roughly ten-day PBMC culture with coronavirus spike peptide pools or control peptides (ViraFEST assay). Culture conditions combined 2 million to 2.5 million PBMCs per well with 10 IU/ml IL-2 and roughly 10 ug/ml peptide pools. Each of days 3 and 7 saw half the medium replaced by fresh IL-2 medium.

The chain is built from TRBV6-5 and TRBJ2-2; D gene unclear. The clonotype comes from a human donor who had recovered from COVID-19. The sample comprised CD4+ T cells from blood, cultured in vitro. CDR3 DNA sequence: TGTGCCAGCAGTTACAGGCCGTCGGGGGAGCTGTTTTTT. Amino acid sequence: CASSYRPSGELFF.